This T cell receptor beta chain originates from a study of CD8+ T cells in alopecia areata. Across the study: Using the percentage of affected scalp area, treated patients' severity was scored. Study results and limitations: Throughout tofacitinib, many expanded lesional clones continued to persist in scalp and blood.

cDNA prepared by RNA extraction and subsequent reverse transcription served as the template for sequencing. The method was immunoSEQ multiplex PCR; TCRdb's version includes in-frame clones alone and lacks a portion of them. The table includes about 210,000 clones, roughly 66% detected once. About this clone itself: Its antigen remains unknown.

Sample treatment: oral pan-JAK inhibitor, 5-10 mg twice daily. Peripheral blood, together with lesional scalp punch biopsies, was collected from alopecia areata patients. Germline V gives CDR1 GTSNPN, CDR2 SVGIG (reference sequence). The CDR3 extends over 17 amino acids. The germline V and J ends were trimmed by 2 bases and 2 bases, with 21 bases remaining between them. This sequence was found in a human donor with alopecia areata. Sample: CD4+ T cells sorted from blood, taken between weeks 44 and 45, from a patient treated with tofacitinib. The V and J genes are TRBV30 and TRBJ1-2; D might be TRBD1 (5 bases). The chain's CDR3 is CAWSLGGSRANNYGYTF. CDR3 DNA sequence: TGTGCCTGGAGTTTGGGAGGGTCCAGGGCCAACAACTATGGCTACACCTTC. The full variable domain, in which reference TRBV30 and TRBJ1-2 provide the parts outside the CDR3, is SQTIHQWPATLVQPVGSPLSLECTVEGTSNPNLYWYRQAAGRGLQLLFYSVGIGQISSEVPQNLSASRPQDRQFILSSKKLLLSDSGFYLCAWSLGGSRANNYGYTFGSGTRLTVV.